A selection of T cell receptor beta chains follows, all from one sample in a study of sequential checkpoint blockade in melanoma. Data came from immunoSEQ multiplex PCR; TCRdb stores just in-frame clones and leaves some out. Among about 21,000 clones listed, around 30% were seen once. The material sequenced was tumor tissue (inferred from file names), taken from a patient given nivolumab and ipilimumab in sequence. These receptors were taken from a human donor with melanoma. CDR3s include the opening cysteine and the closing phenylalanine or tryptophan. A D gene is named only where the DNA matches it firmly. Only part of the rows carry a size: once, few, many, or a class if the clone is expanded.

16 | TRBJ1-1 | TRBV7-7 | . | many | TGTGCCAGCAGCTTAGAGTACAGGTGGACGAACACTGAAGCTTTCTTT | CASSLEYRWTNTEAFF
16 | TRBJ2-1 | TRBV11-3 | TRBD2 | . | TGTGCCAGCAGCTTACAGGGACTAGCGGTGGGCAATGAGCAGTTCTTC | CASSLQGLAVGNEQFF
15 | TRBJ1-2 | TRBV7-5 | . | . | TGTGCCAGCAGTTTCATCCTCGGGGGGGATAGTGGCTACACCTTC | CASSFILGGDSGYTF
18 | TRBJ2-5 | TRBV11-3 | TRBD1 | many | TGTGCCAGCAGCCAAGTTAAGATTCGGGACAGAGCAAAAGAGACCCAGTACTTC | CASSQVKIRDRAKETQYF
14 | TRBJ2-5 | TRBV7-6 | . | . | TGTGCCAGCAGTTTAGTTGGGGGCCAAGAGACCCAGTACTTC | CASSLVGGQETQYF
14 | TRBJ2-7 | TRBV5-1 | . | . | TGCGCCACTAAACCAGCCTGGGGGGCCTACGAGCAGTACTTC | CATKPAWGAYEQYF
16 | TRBJ2-7 | TRBV6-8 | TRBD2 | . | TGTGCCAGCAGTTACTCAACCCTCGGGACTACTTACGAGCAGTACTTC | CASSYSTLGTTYEQYF
13 | TRBJ2-5 | TRBV9 | . | few | TGTGCCAGCAGGGTTTGGCGGGAAGAGACCCAGTACTTC | CASRVWREETQYF
16 | TRBJ2-1 | TRBV11-3 | TRBD2 | . | TGTGCCAGCAGCTTATCGTCTAGCGGACTCTACAATGAGCAGTTCTTC | CASSLSSSGLYNEQFF
11 | TRBJ2-1 | TRBV19 | . | few | TGTGCCAGTAGTATAGGGGGCGAGCAGTTCTTC | CASSIGGEQFF
15 | TRBJ2-5 | TRBV11-3 | . | few | TGTGCCAGCAGCCGGGACGCCCTGAATCAAGAGACCCAGTACTTC | CASSRDALNQETQYF
15 | TRBJ1-1 | TRBV11-3 | . | many | TGTGCCAGCAGCTTAGGGGGTCGCATGAACACTGAAGCTTTCTTT | CASSLGGRMNTEAFF
17 | TRBJ2-2 | TRBV5-1 | TRBD2 | . | TGCGCCAGCAGCCCCAAAACTAGCGGGGGAGATACCGGGGAGCTGTTTTTT | CASSPKTSGGDTGELFF
13 | TRBJ2-3 | TRBV4-1 | . | few | TGCGCCAGCAGCCTCTTTCAGCTGGATACGCAGTATTTT | CASSLFQLDTQYF
16 | TRBJ2-2 | TRBV7-5 | . | few | TGTGCCAGCAGCTCTAGCGGGAGAGAGGTCATCGGGGAGCTGTTTTTT | CASSSSGREVIGELFF
15 | TRBJ2-1 | TRBV28 | TRBD2 | few | TGTGCCAGCAGCCTATCTGCGGGGGGGCCCCATGAGCAGTTCTTC | CASSLSAGGPHEQFF
17 | TRBJ2-1 | TRBV14 | . | . | TGTGCCAGCAGCCTCGCCGGGAGAGCGAGTTTGTACAATGAGCAGTTCTTC | CASSLAGRASLYNEQFF
15 | TRBJ1-5 | TRBV28 | TRBD1 | few | TGTGCCAGCAGGCGACAGGGAATCATCAATCAGCCCCAGCATTTT | CASRRQGIINQPQHF
17 | TRBJ1-3 | TRBV6-8 | . | few | TGTGCCAGCAGTACGCACCCGGGACGGATCTCTGGAAACACCATATATTTT | CASSTHPGRISGNTIYF
14 | TRBJ1-1 | TRBV6-8 | . | . | TGTGCCAGCAGACCGGGACAAATGAACACTGAAGCTTTCTTT | CASRPGQMNTEAFF
14 | TRBJ1-1 | TRBV9 | . | many | TGTGCCAGCAGGTCCTTAGGGGTCGACACTGAAGCTTTCTTT | CASRSLGVDTEAFF
14 | TRBJ2-7 | TRBV28 | . | few | TGTGCCAGCAGTATCCCGACAGTCCCCTACGAGCAGTACTTC | CASSIPTVPYEQYF
14 | TRBJ2-2 | TRBV7-7 | . | . | TGTGCCAGCAGCTTAGGGCCCGGCACCGGGGAGCTGTTTTTT | CASSLGPGTGELFF
12 | TRBJ2-5 | TRBV18 | . | few | TGTGCCAGCTCACATTTGGGGGAGACCCAGTACTTC | CASSHLGETQYF
14 | TRBJ2-6 | TRBV6-8 | . | . | TGTGCCAGCAGCAAAAGTAGTGGGGCCAACGTCCTGACTTTC | CASSKSSGANVLTF
14 | TRBJ2-4 | TRBV7-2 | . | few | TGTGCCAGCAGCTCTGGACTAGCCAAAAACATTCAGTACTTC | CASSSGLAKNIQYF
12 | TRBJ1-2 | TRBV6-8 | . | few | TGTGCCAGCAGTGGGCGGACCGGGGGCTACACCTTC | CASSGRTGGYTF
12 | TRBJ2-7 | TRBV6-8 | . | . | TGTGCCAGCGGACTAAGCTCCTACGAGCAGTACTTC | CASGLSSYEQYF
15 | TRBJ1-6 | TRBV6-8 | TRBD1 | few | TGTGCCAGCAGTCTAGGACAGGGAAATACTTCACCCCTCCACTTT | CASSLGQGNTSPLHF
14 | TRBJ2-7 | TRBV6-8 | . | few | TGTGCCAGCAGTTTCAGGGTCGGAACCTACGAGCAGTACTTC | CASSFRVGTYEQYF
15 | TRBJ1-5 | TRBV4-1 | . | . | TGCGCCAGCAGCCAAGTTACAGGGAACAATCAGCCCCAGCATTTT | CASSQVTGNNQPQHF
14 | TRBJ1-1 | TRBV28 | . | . | TGTGCCAGCAGTTTCTTGACAGCGAACACTGAAGCTTTCTTT | CASSFLTANTEAFF
16 | TRBJ2-3 | TRBV9 | . | . | TGTGCCAGCAGCCCCCCTGAAGATCATCTCACAGATACGCAGTATTTT | CASSPPEDHLTDTQYF
13 | TRBJ1-1 | TRBV6-8 | . | . | TGTGCCATCGGAACAGACCTGAACACTGAAGCTTTCTTT | CAIGTDLNTEAFF
15 | TRBJ1-5 | TRBV11-3 | . | . | TGTGCCAGCAGCCCACAACAGGGTCCCGTTCAGCCCCAGCATTTT | CASSPQQGPVQPQHF
13 | TRBJ1-2 | TRBV6-8 | . | . | TGTGCCAGCAATCCGGGCGGCAACTATGGCTACACCTTC | CASNPGGNYGYTF
15 | TRBJ2-1 | TRBV28 | TRBD2 | . | TGTGCCAGCACCCGACGGGGGGGCCCCCTCAATGAGCAGTTCTTC | CASTRRGGPLNEQFF
15 | TRBJ1-6 | TRBV11-3 | . | few | TGTGCCAGCACCCAGGGTGGCATTAAGAATTCACCCCTCCACTTT | CASTQGGIKNSPLHF
17 | TRBJ2-3 | TRBV19 | . | . | TGTGCCAGTAGTACCCTCGGGGACCTTACCACCACAGATACGCAGTATTTT | CASSTLGDLTTTDTQYF
14 | TRBJ2-5 | TRBV12-2 | . | . | TGTGCCACCAATACCGAGGGCGCGTTTGAGACCCAGTACTTC | CATNTEGAFETQYF
14 | TRBJ1-1 | TRBV11-3 | . | many | TGTGCCAGCAGCTTAGGGTTGGGATTAACTGAAGCTTTCTTT | CASSLGLGLTEAFF
15 | TRBJ2-1 | TRBV28 | . | . | TGTGCCAGCAGTTTAGAAGGGAGCTCCTACAATGAGCAGTTCTTC | CASSLEGSSYNEQFF
16 | TRBJ1-4 | TRBV9 | TRBD1 | few | TGTGCCAGCAGCGTCGACAGCGACAGGGTTAATGAAAAACTGTTTTTT | CASSVDSDRVNEKLFF
12 | TRBJ1-2 | TRBV25-1 | . | . | TGTGCCAGCAGCAGTACAAGGTATGGCTACACCTTC | CASSSTRYGYTF
16 | TRBJ2-7 | TRBV28 | TRBD1 | . | TGTGCCAGCAGTTCCAACCCGGGACAGGGAAGAAACGAGCAGTACTTC | CASSSNPGQGRNEQYF
14 | TRBJ1-3 | TRBV19 | . | . | TGTGCCAGTAGTATGGGGGAGTATGGAAACACCATATATTTT | CASSMGEYGNTIYF
13 | TRBJ2-7 | TRBV2 | . | few | TGTGCCAGCAGAATTTTGGTCGGCCACGAGCAGTACTTC | CASRILVGHEQYF
14 | TRBJ1-6 | TRBV11-3 | . | few | TGTGCCAGCAGCTTAGGAGTGGCGGGTTCACCCCTCCACTTT | CASSLGVAGSPLHF
16 | TRBJ2-2 | TRBV5-1 | TRBD2 | . | TGCGCCAGCAGCTTGAGGTTGGTGACTAGCGTAGCGGAGCTGTTTTTT | CASSLRLVTSVAELFF
15 | TRBJ2-7 | TRBV19 | TRBD1 | once | TGTGCCAGTAGTATTTTGGGGACAGGGTCTATCGAGCAGTACTTC | CASSILGTGSIEQYF
17 | TRBJ2-7 | TRBV12-5 | TRBD1 | . | TGTGCTAGTGGTTTGAACCCGGACAGGATCGCTACCTACGAGCAGTACTTC | CASGLNPDRIATYEQYF
16 | TRBJ2-2 | TRBV9 | . | few | TGTGCCAGCAGCGACCAGCGGAGCACGAACACCGGGGAGCTGTTTTTT | CASSDQRSTNTGELFF
15 | TRBJ1-5 | TRBV18 | . | few | TGTGCCAGCTCACCCCTCGGCACTAGCAATCAGCCCCAGCATTTT | CASSPLGTSNQPQHF
15 | TRBJ1-2 | TRBV28 | . | few | TGTGCCAGCAGTTTCAGGACAGTGTCTAACTATGGCTACACCTTC | CASSFRTVSNYGYTF